These 8 T cell receptor beta chains were all obtained from the same sample, sequenced in a study of blood T cell repertoires in COVID-19. Data came from immunoSEQ multiplex PCR; TCRdb stores just in-frame clones and leaves some out. This repertoire shows about 300,000 clones, around 92% found once; its top ten account for less than 3.5%. The sample was PBMCs or T cells enriched from blood (not recorded which). The source is a woman aged 45-60 years who had been exposed to COVID-19.

The CDR3 DNA reads as TGTGCCAGTAGTATAGTCGGGGGAAGGGTGAACACTGAAGCTTTCTTT. The encoded protein is CASSIVGGRVNTEAFF. The chain employs TRBV19 and TRBJ1-1; maybe TRBD1 (5 bases). V gave up 1 base and J gave up 0 bases, with 12 bases separating them. Germline CDR1 is LNHDA and CDR2 is SQIVND (reference sequence). This CDR3 is 16 amino acids long.

V and J are TRBV7-2 and TRBJ1-2; 8 nucleotides agree with TRBD1. Germline CDR1 and CDR2: SGHTA and FQGNSA. V shed 5 bases, J shed 0 bases, and the junction held 8 bases outside the gene matches. This CDR3 spans 16 amino acids. CDR3 sequence: CASSPGTGKANYGYTF. Written as DNA, the CDR3 is TGTGCCAGCAGCCCTGGGACAGGCAAAGCTAACTATGGCTACACCTTC.

V usage is TRBV30 and J usage is TRBJ2-1, with TRBD1 identical over 7 bases. V dropped 5 bases and J dropped 4; count of bases not matched to a gene: 8. Germline V gene lookup returns CDR1 GTSNPN and CDR2 SVGIG (reference sequence). CDR3 length: 14 amino acids. CDR3 sequence reads: CAWSQGTVYNEQFF. In nucleotides, the CDR3 is TGTGCCTGGTCCCAGGGGACAGTTTACAATGAGCAGTTCTTC. The full variable domain, in which reference TRBV30 and TRBJ2-1 provide the parts outside the CDR3, is SQTIHQWPATLVQPVGSPLSLECTVEGTSNPNLYWYRQAAGRGLQLLFYSVGIGQISSEVPQNLSASRPQDRQFILSSKKLLLSDSGFYLCAWSQGTVYNEQFFGPGTRLTVL.

The chain combines TRBV6-5 with TRBJ2-1; 8 nucleotides line up with TRBD1. Germline CDR1 reads MNHEY; CDR2 reads SVGAGI. The CDR3 has 14 amino acids. The junction had 7 bases not matched to a gene; V was cut back by 6 bases and J by 6 bases. In DNA, the CDR3 is TGTGCCAGCAGGCGAACAGGGGGGTTCAATGAGCAGTTCTTC. Protein sequence: CASRRTGGFNEQFF.

This clone was counted between two and nine times. The chain uses TRBV5-4 and TRBJ1-5; maybe TRBD1 (6 bases). V was shortened by 0 bases and J by 2 bases, with 12 bases between the two germline ends. Per germline, CDR1 SGHNT and CDR2 YYREEE (reference sequence). This CDR3 has 16 residues. Here the CDR3 DNA reads TGTGCCAGCAGCTTGGGAGGCAGGGGAGGCAATCAGCCCCAGCATTTT. This codes for CASSLGGRGGNQPQHF. The whole variable domain, remainder taken from reference TRBV5-4 and TRBJ1-5, is ETGVTQSPTHLIKTRGQQVTLRCSSQSGHNTVSWYQQALGQGPQFIFQYYREEENGRGNFPPRFSGLQFPNYSSELNVNALELDDSALYLCASSLGGRGGNQPQHFGDGTRLSIL.

The V call is TRBV12-3 or TRBV12-4, the J call TRBJ1-1, with TRBD1 matching 7 bases. The CDR3 runs to 13 residues. V lost 5 bases and J lost 6; bases outside the gene matches: 6. In nucleotides, the CDR3 is TGTGCCAGCAGTCCCAACAGGGGACCTGAAGCTTTCTTT. It specifies CASSPNRGPEAFF.

V usage is TRBV30 and J usage is TRBJ1-5; 7 bases fit TRBD1. V lost 3 bases to trimming and J lost 4 bases; unmatched junction nucleotides: 9. CDR1 and CDR2 (germline): GTSNPN, SVGIG (reference sequence). The CDR3 length is 15 residues. The CDR3 bases are TGTGCCTGGAGACTCCCGGGACAGACTAATCAGCCCCAGCATTTT. Its protein is CAWRLPGQTNQPQHF.

The rearrangement uses TRBV27 and TRBJ1-2; D perhaps matches TRBD1 (6 bases). The CDR3 spans 13 residues. Trimming stripped 5 bases from V and 8 bases from J, with 15 bases between. Germline CDR1 MNHEY, CDR2 SMNVEV (reference sequence). This CDR3 is CASSGSGEKGYTF. CDR3 sequence (DNA): TGTGCCAGCAGTGGGTCAGGGGAGAAGGGCTACACCTTC.